The T cell receptor beta chain described here comes from a study of blood T cell repertoires in COVID-19 (dated by TCRdb to between 2020 and 2021). Looking at the study overall: Samples covering the acute and convalescent phases of COVID-19 were provided by collaborators in the United States, Italy and Spain. A freely available public database, intended as a resource for researchers studying the immune response to SARS-CoV-2, is where the repertoires were released. A de-identified subject ID, COVID-19 status, age in years and sex were almost always included in the sample metadata. HLA class I and class II types, where available, came from metadata supplied by the sample provider rather than from assay-based typing. The samples were drawn from the first 160 participants of the ongoing ImmuneRACE study and from 950 to 1,500 subjects provided by 6 global collaborators. The prospective study material was composed of cDNA or gDNA derived from T cells, B-cell-depleted T cells, or PBMCs. Subjects who had been exposed to COVID-19, were actively infected with it, or had recovered from it provided the deeply sampled blood TCRbeta repertoires that made up the dataset.

Of note for this clone: Its cognate antigen has yet to be identified. No base qualities exist here, and no much larger clone lies one base off it.

TCRbeta CDR3 regions were amplified from genomic DNA by means of the immunoSEQ Assay, a bias-controlled multiplex PCR. The paper's processing steps were these. The number of nucleated cells in each sample was estimated by amplification of reference gene primers within the assay. Sequence reads were collapsed and filtered to measure the absolute abundance of every unique TCRbeta CDR3 rearrangement. For each sample, productive Simpson clonality was calculated by taking the square root of Simpson's diversity index across productive rearrangements. TCRdb stores this immuneACCESS table with in-frame sequences only. Part of the clones is absent; in the studies checked, under half of the shortfall reflects unresolved V genes, and no reason is known for the rest. For V, J and clone size, that table is used; D and trimming come from the DNA. Counted in this sample were roughly 50,000 clones; roughly 85% of them appeared once. Roughly 3.7% of the sample is in the top ten clones.

Whole blood was collected in K2EDTA tubes by collaborating institutions according to the institutions' own protocols. For TCRbeta analysis, collaborator samples were shipped as frozen whole blood, as isolated PBMCs, or as DNA extracted from either sample type. Beyond this particular receptor, the publication reports: The amount of clinical and demographic metadata varied by source and participant and was provided uncurated.

The receptor's source is a man in his fifties or sixties with acute or convalescent COVID-19. The specimen was peripheral blood.

The CDR3 protein is CASSQGASGRVDTQYF. The DNA sequence is TGTGCCAGCAGCCAAGGGGCTAGCGGGAGGGTAGATACGCAGTATTTT. This receptor chain uses TRBV4-2 and TRBJ2-3; 12 central bases correspond to TRBD2. The CDR3 covers 16 residues, taking in both the cysteine and the phenylalanine. Of all the DNA, just the CDR3 is kept, 48 bases in frame from base 1. Trimmed from V: 1 base; trimmed from J: 5 bases; junction bases lacking a gene match: 4. CDR1 and CDR2 are read off the germline V gene as LGHNA and YNFKEQ.